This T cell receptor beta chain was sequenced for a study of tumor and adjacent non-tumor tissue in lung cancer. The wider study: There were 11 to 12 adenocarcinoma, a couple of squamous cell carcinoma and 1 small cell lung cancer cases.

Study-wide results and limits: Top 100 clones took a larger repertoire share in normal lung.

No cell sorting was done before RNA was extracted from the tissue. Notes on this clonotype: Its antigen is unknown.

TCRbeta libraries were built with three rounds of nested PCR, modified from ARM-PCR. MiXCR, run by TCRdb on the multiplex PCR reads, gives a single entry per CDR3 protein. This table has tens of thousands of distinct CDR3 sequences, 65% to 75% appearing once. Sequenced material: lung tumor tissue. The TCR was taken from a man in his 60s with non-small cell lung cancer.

DNA for the CDR3: TGTGCTAGTGGCCCGGAACACAACTATGGCTACACCTTC. Its translation is CASGPEHNYGYTF. V usage is TRBV12-5 and J usage is TRBJ1-2, with D hard to call. V gave up 6 bases and J gave up 2 bases, with 10 bases separating them. Germline V gene sequence: CDR1 LGHNT, CDR2 FRNRAP. This CDR3 comprises 13 residues.